This T cell receptor (beta chain) was found in a study of shared clonotypes between healthy human individuals. Study-level information: Every donor yielded three CD4 naive, three CD4 memory, two CD8 naive and one CD8 memory plate.

This CDR3 contains 15 residues. The V gene's germline CDR1 is MNHEY and CDR2 SMNVEV (reference sequence). V gave up 5 bases and J gave up 6 bases; unmatched junction bases: 8. A note on this clone: No antigen is known for it.

Terminally differentiated effector memory CD45RA+ cells were left out of the naive CD8 fraction, which was CD45RO-negative and positively selected for CCR7. It was across several immunoSEQ plates that each subset's genomic DNA was evenly split. The assay was immunoSEQ multiplex PCR, and TCRdb's table has in-frame clones only and misses some. Of roughly 2 million clones in the sample, about 95% were seen once. Study results and limitations: A reduction in generation probabilities was seen for non-shared clonotypes relative to those shared by all four donors. A handful of donors held 4.5% to 5% of naive CD4 clonotypes in common.

This rearrangement joins TRBV27 to TRBJ1-2; 11 nucleotides line up with TRBD1. Sequencing was done on a sample of naive CD8+ T cells sorted from blood. The clonotype originates from a man between 18 and 35 years old in good health. The CDR3 nucleotides read TGTGCCAGCAGTCAAGGACAGGGGGCTCTCGATGGCTACACCTTC. This codes for CASSQGQGALDGYTF.